This T cell receptor beta chain is drawn from a study of CD8 T cells in ankylosing spondylitis. Each TCR beta library was made by quantitative 5'-RACE that incorporated molecular barcodes. TCRdb reprocessed the 5' RACE reads via MiXCR and lists one record per CDR3 protein. Among about 700,000 distinct CDR3 sequences listed, 19% were seen once. Study conclusions and caveats: Earlier literature documents some of the motif variants in reactive arthritis synovial fluid and blood. As reported, disease-linked clones showed significant enrichment in matched ankylosing spondylitis synovial fluid. Characteristic of ankylosing spondylitis blood, it appeared, was a TCR beta motif comprising eight highly homologous variants.

This clonotype came up a few times. Its antigen is currently unknown. V shed 0 bases and J shed 9 bases, with 15 bases lying between them. Per germline, CDR1 LGHNA and CDR2 YSLEER. This CDR3 has 15 residues. This sequence originates from a male donor with ankylosing spondylitis. Specimen: blood, either unsorted or a sorted T cell fraction (not recorded which). The chain is built from TRBV4-3 and TRBJ2-1; D is perhaps TRBD2 (6 bases). The CDR3 loop is CASSQDETGESEQFF. The CDR3 coding sequence is TGCGCCAGCAGCCAAGATGAGACGGGAGAAAGTGAGCAGTTCTTC.